The rows below give T cell receptor beta chains drawn from one sample of a study of human T cells and chemical hapten exposure. TCRdb recomputed calls from the RACE reads with MiXCR, one row per CDR3 protein. The table has around 330,000 distinct CDR3 sequences, around 5.5% seen once. Sequencing used whole blood, obtained in connection with sensitization to the hapten diphenylcyclopropenone (DPC). These receptors all come from a woman younger than 30 with alopecia areata. Some clones in this sample may be carry-over from other donors' samples. CDR3s include the opening cysteine and the closing phenylalanine or tryptophan. A D gene is named only where the DNA matches it firmly. A row's size may be missing; if present it is once, few, many or a size class.

>NA|TRBJ1-5|TRBV7-6|many
TGTGCCAGCAGCTTGTTTAGCAATCAGCCCCAGCATTTT
CASSLFSNQPQHF
>TRBD1|TRBJ1-2|TRBV12-3/TRBV12-4|NA
TGTGCCAGCAGTTTATGGGGCCAGGGGGGGAACTATGGCTACACCTTC
CASSLWGQGGNYGYTF
>NA|TRBJ1-3|TRBV6-5|NA
TGTGCCAGCAGTTACCGGGGTGCAAATGGAAACACCATATATTTT
CASSYRGANGNTIYF
>TRBD2|TRBJ2-1|TRBV3-1|few
TGTGCCAGCAGTCGTACAGTTTCGGGGGGCAATGAGCAGTTCTTC
CASSRTVSGGNEQFF
>NA|TRBJ1-5|TRBV5-1|few
TGCGCCAGCAGCTTGGAAGGGACTGGGCAGCCCCAGCATTTT
CASSLEGTGQPQHF
>NA|TRBJ1-1|TRBV28|many
TGTGCCAGCAGTTTCGGGGAGATCACTGAAGCTTTCTTT
CASSFGEITEAFF
>TRBD1|TRBJ1-6|TRBV20-1|many
TGCAGTGCTAGAGATGGAGGGACAGGGTTGAATTCACCCCTCCACTTT
CSARDGGTGLNSPLHF
>TRBD1|TRBJ2-7|TRBV6-2/TRBV6-3|NA
TGTGCCAGCAGACTTTACCGGGACAGGGTGATCTACTTC
CASRLYRDRVIYF
>NA|TRBJ2-6|TRBV5-1|NA
TGCGCCAGCAGCTTGGGGATCGCCTCTGGGGCCAACGTCCTGACTTTC
CASSLGIASGANVLTF
>NA|TRBJ1-2|TRBV20-1|few
TGCAGTGCTAGTCGGGAGGGCTATGGCTACACCTTC
CSASREGYGYTF
>TRBD1|TRBJ2-7|TRBV4-1|few
TGCGCCAGCAGCCAAGGAACCGATGGGACAGGGATTTCCTACGAGCAGTACTTC
CASSQGTDGTGISYEQYF
>NA|TRBJ1-6|TRBV20-1|few
TGCAGTGCTAGAGAGAATTCACCCCTCCACTTT
CSARENSPLHF
>NA|TRBJ1-6|TRBV4-1|many
TGCGCCAGCAGCCAAGAGTCGGTTCTGAGCTCCTATAATTCACCCCTCCACTTT
CASSQESVLSSYNSPLHF
>NA|TRBJ1-5|TRBV3-1|NA
TGTGCCAGCAGCCAGGGGGCAAACGGCAATCAGCCCCAGCATTTT
CASSQGANGNQPQHF
>NA|TRBJ2-4|TRBV6-5|few
TGTGCCAGCAGTTACTCGATATCCTCGCTGGCCAAAAACATTCAGTACTTC
CASSYSISSLAKNIQYF
>NA|TRBJ2-1|TRBV12-3/TRBV12-4|many
TGTGCCAGCAGCCGGACGGACTACAATGAGCAGTTCTTC
CASSRTDYNEQFF
>NA|TRBJ1-5|TRBV12-3/TRBV12-4|NA
TGTGCCAGCAGTTTAACGGGGGGTACCAATCAGCCCCAGCATTTT
CASSLTGGTNQPQHF
>NA|TRBJ2-2|TRBV21-1|few
TGTGCCAGCAGCAAAAGGGAAGCGGGACAGGGGCAAGCCGGGGAGCTGTTTTTT
CASSKREAGQGQAGELFF
>NA|TRBJ1-1|TRBV7-9|few
TGTGCCAGCAGCTTAGCCTTGGGACAGAACACTGAAGCTTTCTTT
CASSLALGQNTEAFF
>NA|TRBJ1-1|TRBV7-9|few
TGTGCCACCGATCAGAACACTGAAGCTTTCTTT
CATDQNTEAFF
>NA|TRBJ1-6|TRBV27|few
TGTGCCAGCACGCAGGACAGCTATAATTCACCCCTCCACTTT
CASTQDSYNSPLHF
>TRBD2|TRBJ2-3|TRBV20-1|NA
TGCAGTGCCCAGAAGGCGGGGGGAATCACAGATACGCAGTATTTT
CSAQKAGGITDTQYF
>NA|TRBJ1-1|TRBV3-1|NA
TGTGCCAGCAGCCAAGATGTAATTTTGACTGAAGCTTTCTTT
CASSQDVILTEAFF
>NA|TRBJ2-2|TRBV25-1|few
TGTGCCAGCAGTGAATTTAAAGCGAACACCGGGGAGCTGTTTTTT
CASSEFKANTGELFF
>TRBD1|TRBJ2-2|TRBV10-3|NA
TGTGCCATCCGGACAGGGCCCTCGAACACCGGGGAGCTGTTTTTT
CAIRTGPSNTGELFF
>NA|TRBJ1-1|TRBV4-3|few
TGCGCCAGCAGCCAAGATACGGGGGCCTTCACTGAAGCTTTCTTT
CASSQDTGAFTEAFF
>TRBD1|TRBJ1-6|TRBV28|NA
TGTGCCAGCCTCGACAGGGACGGTTCACCCCTCCACTTT
CASLDRDGSPLHF
>TRBD1|TRBJ1-2|TRBV5-6|NA
TGTGCCAGCAGCTTGGGCACAGGGGGCCTTGGCTACACCTTC
CASSLGTGGLGYTF
>NA|TRBJ2-1|TRBV6-2/TRBV6-3|NA
TGTGCCAGCAGTAGACCCTCCTACAATGAGCAGTTCTTC
CASSRPSYNEQFF
>TRBD1|TRBJ1-1|TRBV7-9|NA
TGTGCCAGCAGCCGTTTACAGGGGTTGAACACTGAAGCTTTCTTT
CASSRLQGLNTEAFF
>NA|TRBJ1-5|TRBV4-1|few
TGCGCCAGCAGCCAAGGGTCCACACGCGGGGGCAATCAGCCCCAGCATTTT
CASSQGSTRGGNQPQHF
>NA|TRBJ1-1|TRBV12-3/TRBV12-4|NA
TGTGCCAGCAGTTTGACTGGGATGGCTGAAGCTTTCTTT
CASSLTGMAEAFF
>TRBD1|TRBJ1-5|TRBV7-2|NA
TGTGCCAGCAGCTTAGTAGGGGGCGACAATCAGCCCCAGCATTTT
CASSLVGGDNQPQHF
>NA|TRBJ1-3|TRBV4-1|few
TGCGCCAGCAGCCAAGTATTAAGGAGTTGGGTCACCATATATTTT
CASSQVLRSWVTIYF
>TRBD1|TRBJ1-2|TRBV7-2|many
TGTGCCAGCAGCTCCGGACAGGGGGGGTATGGCTACACCTTC
CASSSGQGGYGYTF
>NA|TRBJ1-1|TRBV7-2|few
TGTGCCAGCTTTATGAACACTGAAGCTTTCTTT
CASFMNTEAFF
>NA|TRBJ1-2|TRBV12-3/TRBV12-4|few
TGTGCCAGCAGTCACAAAGACGCCTTACGGGGCTACACCTTC
CASSHKDALRGYTF
>TRBD1|TRBJ2-5|TRBV18|many
TGTGCCAGCTCATCTAGAGGACGGACAGGGGAAGAGTGGACCCAGTACTTC
CASSSRGRTGEEWTQYF
>TRBD1|TRBJ2-1|TRBV6-5|many
TGTGCCAGCAGTCCTCGGACAGGGCGGGGTGAGCAGTTCTTC
CASSPRTGRGEQFF
>TRBD2|TRBJ2-3|TRBV5-5|few
TGTGCCAGCAGCTCCCTTGGCGGGGGAGCAGATACGCAGTATTTT
CASSSLGGGADTQYF
>NA|TRBJ1-5|TRBV27|NA
TGTGCCAGCAGCCCCCTCCCGGGATTCAATCAGCCCCAGCATTTT
CASSPLPGFNQPQHF
>NA|TRBJ2-7|TRBV29-1|many
TGCAGCGTTGAAGAGACAAATCTTGGCCGGCGGGCTTACGAGCAGTACTTC
CSVEETNLGRRAYEQYF